The 8 T cell receptor beta chains listed next were all sequenced from one sample in a study of T cell responses to AZD1222 COVID-19 vaccine (dated by TCRdb to about 2021). In light of the paper, this sample's time point label describes: baseline before first vaccination. In the paper's terms, the treatment or condition label means: meningococcal conjugate vaccine given as trial control. The protocol used for the library was the immunoSEQ multiplex PCR assay. TCRdb took this table from immuneACCESS and kept in-frame rearrangements with V and J called. Such tables lack part of the clones; where checked against another copy, unresolved V genes explain under half of the gap, and the rest is unexplained. The sample table records 150,000 to 200,000 clones; 75% to 90% of these occur just once. The ten top clones hold about 2.5% of the sample. The sequences come from peripheral blood, collected on day 0 of MenACWY control vaccination. Receptor source: an adult in good health.

This sequence joins TRBV5-1 and TRBJ2-7; possible D gene TRBD2, 6 bases. V was trimmed by 0 bases and J by 7 bases, leaving 20 bases between them. The CDR3 totals 16 residues. The germline V gene encodes CDR1 SGHRS and CDR2 YFSETQ. CDR3 residues: CASSLAGGAAGGEQYF. The CDR3 bases are TGCGCCAGCAGCTTGGCCGGTGGAGCGGCCGGGGGAGAGCAGTACTTC.

This chain links TRBV12-3 or TRBV12-4 with TRBJ2-2; D is uncertain. This CDR3 has 13 residues. Between the trimmed V and J ends, which lost 3 bases and 2 bases, there was a span of 4 bases. The DNA for the CDR3 is TGTGCCAGCAGTTTCAGTAACACCGGGGAGCTGTTTTTT. Its protein product is CASSFSNTGELFF.

The V gene is TRBV30, the J gene TRBJ1-5, with D tentatively TRBD1 (6 bases). The length of the CDR3 is 14 residues. Trimming stripped 4 bases from V and 6 bases from J, with 16 bases between. Looked up from germline, CDR1 is GTSNPN and CDR2 is SVGIG (reference sequence). The chain's CDR3 is CAWNPGHKGQPQHF. In DNA form, the CDR3 reads TGTGCCTGGAACCCGGGACACAAGGGTCAGCCCCAGCATTTT.

The rearrangement uses TRBV14 and TRBJ1-1; D call uncertain. V lost 5 bases and J 6 bases, leaving 13 bases between the germline ends. Germline-derived CDR1 and CDR2 are SGHDN and FVKESK. The CDR3 consists of 13 residues. This CDR3 is CASSDGLISEAFF. Written as DNA, the CDR3 is TGTGCCAGCAGCGACGGGCTAATCTCTGAAGCTTTCTTT. Drawing the rest from reference TRBV14 and TRBJ1-1, the complete variable domain is EAGVTQFPSHSVIEKGQTVTLRCDPISGHDNLYWYRRVMGKEIKFLLHFVKESKQDESGMPNNRFLAERTGGTYSTLKVQPAELEDSGVYFCASSDGLISEAFFGQGTRLTVV.

This sequence joins TRBV18 and TRBJ1-3; D not resolved. Trimming stripped 0 bases from V and 4 bases from J, with 13 bases between. Germline assignment: CDR1 KGHSH and CDR2 LQKENI. The CDR3 loop spans 16 amino acids. CDR3 residues: CASSPPSLSHGNTIYF. Written as DNA, the CDR3 is TGTGCCAGCTCACCACCTAGCCTGTCCCACGGAAACACCATATATTTT.

This chain connects TRBV19 to TRBJ2-7; 8 nucleotides line up with TRBD1. Germline lookup yields CDR1 LNHDA and CDR2 SQIVND (reference sequence). With V trimmed by 3 bases and J by 5 bases, 9 bases remained unmatched. The CDR3 has 15 residues. CDR3 amino acids: CASSIDRGGNDEQYF. In DNA form, the CDR3 reads TGTGCCAGTAGTATTGACAGGGGAGGAAACGACGAGCAGTACTTC.

The CDR3 loop reads CASSEDGGSVSPLHF. As DNA, the CDR3 is TGTGCCAGCAGCGAGGACGGCGGGTCTGTTTCACCCCTCCACTTT. This chain uses TRBV7-8 with TRBJ1-6; D gene ambiguous. Germline lookup yields CDR1 SGHVS and CDR2 FQNEAQ. CDR3 length: 15 residues. The V and J ends lost 5 bases and 9 bases respectively, with 17 bases between them.

The J gene is TRBJ1-3, the V gene TRBV4-1; no reliable D call. The CDR3 spans 15 residues. V was trimmed by 0 bases and J by 2 bases, leaving 8 bases between them. Germline V gene data show CDR1 as MGHRA and CDR2 as YSYEKL. CDR3 in amino acids: CASSQDELTGNTIYF. The CDR3 DNA sequence: TGCGCCAGCAGCCAAGACGAGTTGACTGGAAACACCATATATTTT.